The subject of this entry is one TCR beta chain. Its specificity is unknown. Only in-frame clones appear in the TCRdb table, and some are missing; sequencing was by immunoSEQ multiplex PCR. This table holds more than 90,000 clones, about 81% found once. Germline lookup yields CDR1 SGDLS and CDR2 YYNGEE. V lost 0 bases and J 3 bases, leaving 16 bases between the germline ends. The CDR3 sequence is 16 residues long. The data derive from a study of T cell responses to AZD1222 COVID-19 vaccine. Study results and limitations: Among those given AZD1222, only six were seropositive at baseline. Spike-specific TCR breadth and depth went up after people got two AZD1222 doses. CD4 TCRs covered the whole spike, strongest at regions 160-218 and 743-854.

The receptor was derived from an adult who received the AZD1222 COVID-19 vaccine. This specimen was peripheral blood, taken 28 days after the second AZD1222 dose. This sequence joins TRBV9 and TRBJ2-7, with unresolved D. The CDR3 here is CASSVGVGMTIYEQYF. The CDR3, as DNA: TGTGCCAGCAGCGTAGGGGTTGGGATGACAATCTACGAGCAGTACTTC.